The entry that follows covers one T cell receptor (beta chain) sequence. A single record per CDR3 protein comes from TCRdb applying MiXCR to the RT-PCR reads. The sample has hundreds of thousands of distinct CDR3 sequences, 38% seen once. Trimming shortened V by 2 bases and J by 6 bases, and 11 bases separated the two germline ends. The length of the CDR3 is 13 residues. Germline assignment: CDR1 SGHDT and CDR2 YYEEEE. This sample was included in a study of patients and donors after allogeneic stem cell transplantation. The receptor was isolated from a human donor who was either an allogeneic HSCT recipient or a stem cell or donor lymphocyte infusion donor (not recorded which). It is not recorded whose cells these are; they may come from a transplant donor. The chain couples TRBV5-6 to TRBJ1-1; D unclear. Sequencing was done on a sample of blood, either unsorted or a sorted T cell fraction (not recorded which). CDR3 sequence: CASSFYSAPEAFF. The CDR3 nucleotides read TGTGCCAGCAGCTTTTACAGCGCGCCTGAAGCTTTCTTT.